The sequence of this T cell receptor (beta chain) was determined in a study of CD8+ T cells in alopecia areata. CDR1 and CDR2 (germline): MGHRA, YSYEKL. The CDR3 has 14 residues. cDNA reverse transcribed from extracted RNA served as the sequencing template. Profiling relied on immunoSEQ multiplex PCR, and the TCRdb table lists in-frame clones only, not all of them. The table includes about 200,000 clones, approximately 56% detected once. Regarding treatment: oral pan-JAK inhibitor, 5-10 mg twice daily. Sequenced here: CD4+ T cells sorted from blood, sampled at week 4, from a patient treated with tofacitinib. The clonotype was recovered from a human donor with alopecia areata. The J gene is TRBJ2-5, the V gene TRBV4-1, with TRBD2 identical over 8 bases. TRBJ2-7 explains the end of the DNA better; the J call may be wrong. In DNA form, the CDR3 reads TGCGCCAGCAGCCGGCCCGGGACTAGTAGCGAGCAGTACTTC. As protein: CASSRPGTSSEQYF.